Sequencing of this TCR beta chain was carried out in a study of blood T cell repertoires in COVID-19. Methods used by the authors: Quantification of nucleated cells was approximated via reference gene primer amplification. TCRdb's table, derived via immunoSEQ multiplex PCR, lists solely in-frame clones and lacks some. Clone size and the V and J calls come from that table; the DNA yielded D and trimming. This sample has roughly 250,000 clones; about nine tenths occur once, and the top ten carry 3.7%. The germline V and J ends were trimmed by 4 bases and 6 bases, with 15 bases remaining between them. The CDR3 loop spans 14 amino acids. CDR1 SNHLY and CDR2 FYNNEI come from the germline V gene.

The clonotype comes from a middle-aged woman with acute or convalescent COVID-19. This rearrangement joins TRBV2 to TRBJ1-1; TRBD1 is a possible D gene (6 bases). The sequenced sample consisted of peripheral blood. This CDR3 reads CASSGQERSAEAFF. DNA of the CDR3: TGTGCCAGCAGTGGACAGGAGAGGTCCGCTGAAGCTTTCTTT.